This TCR beta chain was sequenced during a study of quantifying T cell responses using KT2 cells. Overall study: cDNA was made from DNase-treated RNA using alpha and beta constant primers.

This clonotype was detected a few times. As yet, its antigen is unknown. Each cDNA got a UMI-containing oligo ligated at its 3' end. The first PCR ran around 4 cycles with an equimolar RC1.1 and RC1.2 beta primer mix. TCRdb analysed the UMI-ligation and nested PCR reads with MiXCR anew, one entry per CDR3 protein. The sample holds tens of thousands of distinct CDR3 sequences, approximately 13% seen once. Overall study results and limits: KT2 sequences were detected down to about one KT2 cell per 100,000 PBMC.

The germline V gene encodes CDR1 SNHLY and CDR2 FYNNEI. This CDR3 has 16 residues. The V end lost 7 bases, the J end lost 0 bases, and 13 bases lay between the germline ends. This sequence originates from a human donor. The chain employs TRBV2 and TRBJ1-6, with D possibly matching TRBD1 (6 bases). Sequenced sample: PBMCs spiked with cells of the T cell clone KT2. CDR3 bases: TGTGCCAGCAAGGCAGGGGAAAACTCCTATAATTCACCCCTCCACTTT. Encoded protein: CASKAGENSYNSPLHF.